This TCR beta chain appears in the sequencing data of a study of CD8 T cells in ankylosing spondylitis. The study's findings and limits: Reports say disease-linked clones showed up significantly more in matched ankylosing spondylitis synovial fluid. Ankylosing spondylitis blood seemed to carry a telltale TCR beta motif made of fewer than 10 highly homologous variants. Peripheral blood held disease-linked clones only at relatively low frequency, and these were CD8+. Before this, some motif variants had been reported in reactive arthritis synovial fluid and blood.

Quantitative 5'-RACE with molecular barcodes generated TCR beta libraries. TCRdb analysed the 5' RACE reads with MiXCR anew, one entry per CDR3 protein. The profile shows 700,000 to 1,000,000 distinct CDR3 sequences, approximately 10% of them singletons. The CDR3 has 15 residues. The V and J ends lost 2 bases and 6 bases respectively, with 15 bases between them. Germline CDR1 is SGHNT and CDR2 is YYREEE (reference sequence). Comment on this clonotype: Its target is not known.

This receptor was obtained from a male donor with ankylosing spondylitis. Sequencing input: blood, either unsorted or a sorted T cell fraction (not recorded which). This chain uses TRBV5-4 with TRBJ2-1, with D maybe TRBD2 (9 bases). The CDR3: CASSFPSGTGNEQFF. The CDR3 DNA sequence: TGTGCCAGCAGCTTCCCTAGCGGGACAGGCAATGAGCAGTTCTTC.